The 18 T cell receptor beta chains reported below all come from one sample, sequenced in a study of CD8 T cells in Susac syndrome. The authors reverse transcribed about 0.5 to 1 ug RNA with random hexamers. TCRdb re-called the immunoSEQ multiplex PCR reads with MiXCR, one entry per CDR3 protein. The profile shows around 170,000 distinct CDR3 sequences, about 96% of them singletons. Sequenced material: CD4+ T cells from PBMCs. The receptors derive from a human donor with Susac syndrome.

In DNA form, the CDR3 reads TGTGCCAGCAGTTCCAGACAGGGCGTTTCACCCCTCCACTTT. The encoded protein is CASSSRQGVSPLHF. This sequence joins TRBV28 and TRBJ1-6; 7 positions match TRBD1. Per the germline V gene, CDR1 is MDHEN and CDR2 is SYDVKM. The CDR3 spans 14 residues. Germline trimming cut 4 bases from V and 9 bases from J; bases unmatched to any gene: 6.

The chain links TRBV7-9 to TRBJ2-5; either TRBD1 or TRBD2 may fit D (5 bases each). The CDR3 sequence is 14 residues long. The ends were cut back, 6 bases at V and 2 bases at J, with 13 bases in the middle. CDR1 is SEHNR, CDR2 FQNEAQ, per germline (reference sequence). The CDR3 is CASSDFGAQETQYF. The CDR3 DNA reads as TGTGCCAGCAGTGATTTCGGGGCTCAAGAGACCCAGTACTTC.

This clonotype showed up just a few times. V is TRBV12-3 or TRBV12-4 and J is TRBJ2-1; D unclear. This CDR3 is built from 12 residues. V was shortened by 0 bases and J by 6 bases, with 3 bases between the two germline ends. Here the CDR3 DNA reads TGTGCCAGCAGTTTAGCCCCCAATGAGCAGTTCTTC. Protein product: CASSLAPNEQFF.

CDR3 DNA: TGTGCCTGGAGTGCTAGACTAGCGGGGGCCTACGAGCAGTACTTC. It yields the protein CAWSARLAGAYEQYF. The chain carries TRBV30 and TRBJ2-7; 12 bases align to TRBD2. The CDR3 extends over 15 amino acids. Per the germline V gene, CDR1 is GTSNPN and CDR2 is SVGIG (reference sequence). The trim removed 1 base at V and 2 bases at J, leaving 3 bases unmatched.

The CDR3, as DNA: TGTGCCTGGAGACTAGTTGGGAACACCGGGGAGCTGTTTTTT. The encoded protein is CAWRLVGNTGELFF. This chain uses TRBV30 with TRBJ2-2, with a possible D match to TRBD2 (5 bases). CDR3 length: 14 residues. Per germline, CDR1 GTSNPN and CDR2 SVGIG (reference sequence). The ends were cut back, 3 bases at V and 1 base at J, with 9 bases in the middle.

J is TRBJ1-2 and V is TRBV7-2; 10 nucleotides agree with TRBD1. This CDR3 comprises 16 residues. The V gene's germline CDR1 is SGHTA and CDR2 FQGNSA. The J segment lost 2 bases and the V segment lost 5 bases, leaving 8 bases of the junction unmatched. The CDR3 loop reads CASSPLPGQGNYGYTF. The CDR3 DNA follows: TGTGCCAGCAGCCCTCTTCCGGGACAGGGGAACTATGGCTACACCTTC. Drawing the rest from reference TRBV7-2 and TRBJ1-2, the complete variable domain is GAGVSQSPSNKVTEKGKDVELRCDPISGHTALYWYRQSLGQGLEFLIYFQGNSAPDKSGLPSDRFSAERTGGSVSTLTIQRTQQEDSAVYLCASSPLPGQGNYGYTFGSGTRLTVV.

This clonotype was counted once. The chain uses TRBV5-1 and TRBJ2-5, with D possibly TRBD2 on 5 matching bases. CDR1 and CDR2 (germline): SGHRS, YFSETQ. V was pared by 0 bases and J by 5 bases, with 8 bases between. The CDR3 loop spans 13 amino acids. CDR3 in amino acids: CASSLEEAETQYF. The CDR3 DNA reads as TGCGCCAGCAGCTTGGAGGAGGCCGAGACCCAGTACTTC.

This clonotype has a handful of counts. The chain couples TRBV6-5 to TRBJ2-5; 9 bases map to TRBD1. The length of the CDR3 is 15 residues. Germline loops: CDR1 MNHEY, CDR2 SVGAGI. V was clipped by 6 bases and J by 5 bases; unmatched bases: 10. The CDR3 sequence: CASRLGDRAWETQYF. CDR3 DNA sequence: TGTGCCAGCAGACTCGGGGACAGGGCTTGGGAGACCCAGTACTTC.

The chain is built from TRBV27 and TRBJ1-2; possibly TRBD1 for D (6 bases). V gave up 6 bases and J gave up 1 base, with 12 bases separating them. CDR1 and CDR2 (germline): MNHEY, SMNVEV (reference sequence). The CDR3 totals 14 residues. The DNA of the CDR3 is TGTGCCAGCAGACCTTTAGGGGGTAACTATGGCTACACCTTC. Its protein is CASRPLGGNYGYTF.

This chain links TRBV5-4 with TRBJ2-1; D call uncertain. The CDR3 spans 14 residues. Trimming pared 2 bases from V and 0 bases from J, leaving 6 bases between. Germline CDR1 reads SGHNT; CDR2 reads YYREEE (reference sequence). The CDR3, as DNA: TGTGCCAGCAGCTTCCTAGGCTCCTACAATGAGCAGTTCTTC. This gives the protein CASSFLGSYNEQFF.

The gene calls are TRBV28 and TRBJ1-2; TRBD1 might be the D (5 bases). Germline CDR1 and CDR2: MDHEN and SYDVKM. The CDR3 totals 11 residues. V was pared by 4 bases and J by 13 bases, with 13 bases between. CDR3 nucleotide sequence: TGTGCCAGCAGTTCCACAGGCCGCCCCACCTTC. This encodes CASSSTGRPTF.

The gene calls are TRBV29-1 and TRBJ1-2, with D possibly being TRBD1 (6 bases). The CDR3 contains 12 residues. Trimming shortened V by 4 bases and J by 3 bases, and 9 bases separated the two germline ends. Germline V gives CDR1 SQVTM, CDR2 ANQGSEA. The CDR3 protein is CSVGKGDYGYTF. In DNA, the CDR3 is TGCAGCGTTGGGAAGGGGGACTATGGCTACACCTTC.

The chain employs TRBV30 and TRBJ1-1, with 8 bases that match TRBD1. V gave up 8 bases and J gave up 1 base; unmatched junction bases: 6. The germline CDR1 and CDR2 sequences are GTSNPN and SVGIG (reference sequence). CDR3 length: 13 amino acids. The CDR3 here is CAGTGQGNTEAFF. CDR3 DNA sequence: TGTGCCGGCACAGGACAGGGGAACACTGAAGCTTTCTTT.

The rearrangement links TRBV9 to TRBJ2-2; D not resolved. CDR1 SGDLS and CDR2 YYNGEE come from the germline V gene. This CDR3 spans 13 amino acids. The V end lost 4 bases, the J end lost 4 bases, and 8 bases lay between the germline ends. The CDR3 protein is CASSPALTGELFF. The CDR3, as DNA: TGTGCCAGCAGCCCGGCCCTCACCGGGGAGCTGTTTTTT.

This sequence joins TRBV20-1 and TRBJ2-2; D gene uncertain. With 1 base removed from V and 6 bases from J, the gap between germline ends came to 6 bases. The germline V gene encodes CDR1 DFQATT and CDR2 SNEGSKA (reference sequence). The CDR3 sequence is 12 residues long. For the CDR3, the DNA is TGCAGTGCTAGAGTCAATGCCGGGGAGCTGTTTTTT. Encoded protein: CSARVNAGELFF.

V usage is TRBV7-3 and J usage is TRBJ1-1, with 7 bases identical to TRBD1. Unmatched junction bases numbered 5, after V lost 5 bases and J lost 5 bases. This CDR3 is 13 amino acids long. Germline CDR1 and CDR2: SGHTA and FQGTGA. The CDR3 DNA sequence: TGTGCCAGCAGCCCACAGGGGAGGACTGAAGCTTTCTTT. This encodes CASSPQGRTEAFF.

V and J are TRBV5-4 and TRBJ2-1; the match to TRBD2 covers 7 bases. Germline V gene lookup returns CDR1 SGHNT and CDR2 YYREEE (reference sequence). This CDR3 is 15 amino acids long. With 6 bases clipped from V and 5 bases from J, the junction kept 11 bases outside the gene matches. CDR3 sequence reads: CASKARGGNNNEQFF. CDR3 DNA: TGTGCCAGCAAAGCGCGCGGGGGAAACAACAATGAGCAGTTCTTC.

This clonotype was detected only once. CDR3 coding DNA: TGCAGTGCTAGTGGGCAGGGCAATACCTACGAGCAGTACTTC. Protein: CSASGQGNTYEQYF. The chain combines TRBV20-1 with TRBJ2-7; D possibly corresponds to TRBD1 (5 bases). Trimming cost V 3 bases and J 2 bases, with 14 bases left between them. CDR1 is DFQATT, CDR2 SNEGSKA, per germline (reference sequence). The CDR3 length is 14 residues.